This note documents a single T cell receptor (beta chain) sequence. Its specificity is not known. Whoever was chosen for sequencing had shown CD8+CD57+ cell expansion by flow cytometry. These data originate in a study of CD8+CD57+ T cells in acquired aplastic anemia. Study-wide background: Mean DNA quantity obtained from sorted CD4+ and CD8+ cells was 3 to 3.5 ug. Findings and caveats of the study: Patients were compared with controls for CD8+ Simpson's diversity, and no significant difference emerged.

V shed 0 bases and J 8 bases; nucleotides not matched to a gene: 9. CDR1 is ENHRY and CDR2 is SYGVKD in the germline V gene. CDR3 length equals 17 residues. According to the study, genomic DNA was the template for TCR beta VDJ and CDR3 profiling. TCRdb recomputed calls from the reads with MiXCR, one row per CDR3 protein. The table records some 140,000 distinct CDR3 sequences, about 48% of them present only once. What was sequenced was sorted CD4+, CD8+, or CD8+CD57+ T cells (not recorded which) from PBMCs. The rearrangement joins TRBV10-3 to TRBJ2-4; 11 nucleotides line up with TRBD2. This receptor was identified in a human donor with aplastic anemia. Here the CDR3 reads CAISESLLAGGPDIQYF. Written as DNA, the CDR3 is TGTGCCATCAGTGAGTCCCTTCTAGCGGGGGGCCCGGACATTCAGTACTTC.